The sequence of this TCR beta chain was determined in a study of cytomegalovirus exposure and HLA in healthy donors. The repertoire was sequenced with immunoSEQ multiplex PCR; TCRdb's copy has only in-frame clones and lacks some. The sample shows 330,000 or so clones, around 86% of them seen only once. The germline gives CDR1 KGHSH, CDR2 LQKENI. The V gene lost 2 bases and the J gene lost 5 bases, with 10 bases spanning the gap. This CDR3 has 14 amino acids. The clonotype originates from a woman between 18 and 29 years old in good health and CMV-seronegative. The source material was PBMCs. The V and J genes are TRBV18 and TRBJ1-5, with D tentatively TRBD1 (5 bases). CDR3: CASSPSKGHQPQHF. DNA of the CDR3: TGTGCCAGCTCACCAAGCAAGGGGCATCAGCCCCAGCATTTT.